One sample yielded the 29 T cell receptor beta chains listed below, sequenced in a study of T cell repertoires in cytomegalovirus infection (dated 2019 in TCRdb). Sequencing was carried out with an Illumina HiSeq 1500. The public reads were run again by TCRdb, first through fastp at Q25 and then through MiXCR, and only productive beta chains were kept. For every CDR3 protein sequence, its rows merge into one entry that carries the most common genes and DNA. The table for this sample lists about 740,000 distinct CDR3 sequences; 35% to 45% of them were counted only once. The biggest ten clones account for about 2.8% of the sample. The source material was PBMCs. Source of these receptors: a human donor in good health (CMV status not recorded). Some clones in this sample may be carry-over from other donors' samples.

This clonotype has a single count. A much larger clone differs from this one at a single base, so this may be a read error. The rearrangement joins TRBV29-1 to TRBJ1-1; D not resolved. The CDR3 loop spans 12 amino acids. V was pared by 2 bases and J by 0 bases, with 4 bases between. The germline V gene encodes CDR1 SQVTM and CDR2 ANQGSEA. This chain's CDR3 is CSVEQVNTEAFF. As DNA, the CDR3 is TGCAGCGTTGAACAGGTGAACACTGAAGCTTTCTTT.

As to this clonotype: One end of the junction fails to match germline, which may point to a read error. The chain is built from TRBV9 and TRBJ2-7; 8 bases are a match to TRBD1. From germline, CDR1 is SGDLS and CDR2 YYNGEE. The CDR3 is 13 amino acids. The CDR3 nucleotides are TGTGCCAGCAGAGTAGGACAGGGAATCGAGCAGTACTTC. It specifies CASRVGQGIEQYF.

The chain links TRBV28 to TRBJ2-2; tentative D call: TRBD2 (6 bases). V dropped 11 bases and J dropped 5 bases, with 15 bases sitting between them. The CDR3 loop spans 13 amino acids. The germline CDR1 and CDR2 sequences are MDHEN and SYDVKM. The DNA for the CDR3 is TGTGCCTCCGAGGTGGGGGGTACCGGGGAGCTGTTTTTT. Its protein product is CASEVGGTGELFF.

This clonotype came up many times. J is TRBJ2-3 and V is TRBV12-3 or TRBV12-4, with a possible D match to TRBD2 (6 bases). Between the trimmed V and J ends, which lost 5 bases and 3 bases, there was a span of 15 bases. The CDR3 sequence is 15 residues long. The CDR3 nucleotides read TGTGCCAGCAGTACCGGGGGTCTGAGGACAGATACGCAGTATTTT. This translates into CASSTGGLRTDTQYF.

This clonotype was counted between two and nine times. The V gene is TRBV2, the J gene TRBJ2-7, with 8 bases lining up with TRBD1. The CDR3 consists of 16 residues. Germline-derived CDR1 and CDR2 are SNHLY and FYNNEI. V shed 6 bases, J shed 2 bases, and the junction held 12 bases outside the gene matches. The CDR3 DNA reads TGTGCCAGCAGCCTCTCCGGGACAGGCGAAACCTACGAGCAGTACTTC. As protein: CASSLSGTGETYEQYF.

Written as DNA, the CDR3 is TGTGCCTGGAGTGTAGGGACAGGGGGTTACGAGCAGTACTTC. It codes for CAWSVGTGGYEQYF. V gene TRBV30 combines with J gene TRBJ2-7; 11 nucleotides match TRBD1. With 0 bases clipped from V and 4 bases from J, the junction kept 2 bases outside the gene matches. This CDR3 contains 14 residues. Germline CDR1 reads GTSNPN; CDR2 reads SVGIG (reference sequence).

This clonotype turned up a few times. V usage is TRBV7-8 and J usage is TRBJ2-2; D is ambiguous. The CDR3 spans 17 residues. V was shortened by 0 bases and J by 2 bases, with 13 bases between the two germline ends. Germline V gene data show CDR1 as SGHVS and CDR2 as FQNEAQ. The CDR3 DNA sequence: TGTGCCAGCAGCTTAGCGCACGGGCAGCAAAACACCGGGGAGCTGTTTTTT. This encodes CASSLAHGQQNTGELFF.

A few counts support this clonotype. This chain connects TRBV7-2 to TRBJ1-2; TRBD1 agrees at 7 bases. The germline gives CDR1 SGHTA, CDR2 FQGNSA. This CDR3 spans 17 amino acids. The junction had 13 bases not matched to a gene; V was cut back by 1 base and J by 5 bases. CDR3: CASSLVFGQVAGYGYTF. The CDR3 DNA is TGTGCCAGCAGCTTAGTTTTTGGACAGGTAGCGGGATATGGCTACACCTTC.

This sequence joins TRBV6-1 and TRBJ2-4; no clear D gene. With 1 base removed from V and 9 bases from J, the gap between germline ends came to 13 bases. CDR3 length equals 14 residues. The germline V gene has CDR1 MNHNS and CDR2 SASEGT. The DNA of the CDR3 is TGTGCCAGCAGTGAAGGTTTGGGCGCTGCCATTCAGTACTTC. Protein: CASSEGLGAAIQYF.

In regard to this clonotype: Germline is not matched at one junction end, which may reflect a read error. Here the CDR3 DNA reads TGTGCCAGCAGACAAGAGGTAGCGGGGTACACAGATACGCAGTATTTT. It translates to CASRQEVAGYTDTQYF. The chain joins TRBV4-2 to TRBJ2-3; 8 bases line up with TRBD2. Germline lookup yields CDR1 LGHNA and CDR2 YNFKEQ. This CDR3 has 16 residues.

The genes are TRBV19 and TRBJ1-2; D is perhaps TRBD1 (6 bases). Per germline, CDR1 LNHDA and CDR2 SQIVND (reference sequence). The CDR3 is 14 amino acids. V lost 3 bases and J lost 3, with 11 bases in between. CDR3 sequence reads: CASSIHREDYGYTF. The CDR3 DNA follows: TGTGCCAGTAGTATCCACAGGGAGGACTATGGCTACACCTTC.

CDR3 nucleotides: TGTGCCAGCAAGGGTAATGAGGATACGCAGTATTTT. Translation: CASKGNEDTQYF. V usage is TRBV2 and J usage is TRBJ2-3; D ambiguous. The CDR3 is 12 residues long. Germline V lookup: CDR1 SNHLY, CDR2 FYNNEI. V shed 7 bases and J shed 6 bases, with 11 bases lying between them.

This clonotype was recorded many times. The chain uses TRBV12-3 or TRBV12-4 and TRBJ1-4; tentatively, D is TRBD1 (5 bases). This CDR3 spans 12 amino acids. V lost 5 bases, J lost 8 bases, and 9 bases lay in between. CDR3 sequence reads: CASSKAGEKLFF. In DNA form, the CDR3 reads TGTGCCAGCAGTAAAGCAGGGGAAAAACTGTTTTTT.

In its sample, this clonotype was seen a few times. The J gene is TRBJ2-7, the V gene TRBV6-2 or TRBV6-3; maybe TRBD1 (5 bases). Per germline, CDR1 MNHEY and CDR2 SVGEGT. V was shortened by 3 bases and J by 2 bases, with 11 bases between the two germline ends. The CDR3 covers 14 residues. The chain's CDR3 is CASSYKAGTYEQYF. DNA of the CDR3: TGTGCCAGCAGTTATAAGGCAGGGACCTACGAGCAGTACTTC.

This clonotype was observed a few times. A read error is likely, as this CDR3 ends without the conserved phenylalanine or tryptophan. The DNA is left out, because the CDR3 cannot be placed on it with certainty; the CDR3 is given as TCRdb lists it. V and J are TRBV7-9 and TRBJ2-1; TRBD1 was called by the table and not checked on the DNA. Germline CDR1 SEHNR, CDR2 FQNEAQ (reference sequence). The CDR3 length is 12 residues, termini included. The CDR3: CASSLALCQGLI.

This clonotype turned up a few times. The V call is TRBV18, the J call TRBJ2-2; D is ambiguous. Germline V CDR1 and CDR2: KGHSH, LQKENI. CDR3 length: 16 residues. V lost 2 bases and J 1 base, leaving 11 bases between the germline ends. CDR3 nucleotides: TGTGCCAGCTCACCAAGCCCCGTCATGAACACCGGGGAGCTGTTTTTT. Translation gives CASSPSPVMNTGELFF.

The gene calls are TRBV19 and TRBJ1-2, with D possibly TRBD1 on 6 matching bases. The CDR3 spans 14 residues. Germline-derived CDR1 and CDR2 are LNHDA and SQIVND (reference sequence). Trimming pared 2 bases from V and 4 bases from J, leaving 11 bases between. The CDR3 nucleotides are TGTGCCAGTAGTATAAGGGGGGATGGCTATGGCTACACCTTC. Translation gives CASSIRGDGYGYTF.

This clonotype came up many times. This chain's CDR3 is CASSLERTSLKTQYF. CDR3 bases: TGTGCCAGCAGCTTAGAAAGAACTAGCTTGAAGACCCAGTACTTC. The rearrangement uses TRBV7-2 and TRBJ2-5; D is perhaps TRBD2 (6 bases). Trimming stripped 1 base from V and 6 bases from J, with 15 bases between. This CDR3 has 15 amino acids. Germline V lookup: CDR1 SGHTA, CDR2 FQGNSA.

V gene TRBV20-1 combines with J gene TRBJ1-5; D is undetermined. Looked up from germline, CDR1 is DFQATT and CDR2 is SNEGSKA (reference sequence). Deletions cut 3 bases from V and 5 bases from J, with 8 bases between. The CDR3 totals 12 residues. The CDR3 sequence is CSARMEYQPQHF. DNA of the CDR3: TGCAGTGCTAGGATGGAGTATCAGCCCCAGCATTTT.

This clonotype has only a few counts. The chain couples TRBV28 to TRBJ2-5, with TRBD2 identical over 9 bases. This CDR3 is 18 amino acids long. The junction had 18 bases not matched to a gene; V was cut back by 5 bases and J by 5 bases. Germline V gives CDR1 MDHEN, CDR2 SYDVKM. Here the CDR3 reads CASSDIAGAAAGVETQYF. The CDR3 nucleotides read TGTGCCAGCAGTGACATAGCGGGAGCCGCCGCCGGTGTGGAGACCCAGTACTTC.

This sequence joins TRBV27 and TRBJ2-2; D is perhaps TRBD2 (6 bases). CDR3 length equals 19 residues. Germline lookup yields CDR1 MNHEY and CDR2 SMNVEV (reference sequence). The V end lost 6 bases, the J end lost 3 bases, and 26 bases lay between the germline ends. The CDR3 sequence is CASSRARVAEGGDTGELFF. DNA for the CDR3: TGTGCCAGCAGCAGGGCAAGGGTAGCGGAGGGCGGGGACACCGGGGAGCTGTTTTTT.

V and J are TRBV28 and TRBJ2-7, with D tentatively TRBD1 (5 bases). CDR1 and CDR2 (germline): MDHEN, SYDVKM. This CDR3 is built from 14 residues. Trimming cost V 1 base and J 2 bases, with 9 bases left between them. DNA of the CDR3: TGTGCCAGCAGTTTATCGACAGCCCCCTACGAGCAGTACTTC. This encodes CASSLSTAPYEQYF.

This clonotype was observed a handful of times. This chain joins TRBV11-1 and TRBJ2-2; TRBD2 might be the D (7 bases). The CDR3 is 18 amino acids. Germline assignment: CDR1 SGHAT and CDR2 FQDESV (reference sequence). V was trimmed by 3 bases and J by 3 bases, leaving 20 bases between them. The CDR3 sequence is CASSLALWGGPDTGELFF. CDR3 DNA sequence: TGTGCCAGCAGCTTGGCCCTTTGGGGGGGGCCGGACACCGGGGAGCTGTTTTTT. Using reference TRBV11-1 and TRBJ2-2 for the parts outside the CDR3, the full variable domain is EAEVAQSPRYKITEKSQAVAFWCDPISGHATLYWYRQILGQGPELLVQFQDESVVDDSQLPKDRFSAERLKGVDSTLKIQPAELGDSAMYLCASSLALWGGPDTGELFFGEGSRLTVL.

CDR3 sequence: CASSRSLGFQEDQPQHF. CDR3 in DNA: TGCGCCAGCAGCCGAAGTTTAGGGTTTCAGGAGGATCAGCCCCAGCATTTT. The chain couples TRBV4-1 to TRBJ1-5; no firm D call. Germline CDR1 reads MGHRA; CDR2 reads YSYEKL. This CDR3 has 17 amino acids. Trimming left V 4 bases short and J 5 bases short, with 21 bases between.

The V gene is TRBV27, the J gene TRBJ2-2, with a tentative D call TRBD2 (5 bases). V dropped 3 bases and J dropped 4 bases, with 12 bases sitting between them. Germline V CDR1 and CDR2: MNHEY, SMNVEV (reference sequence). This CDR3 is built from 15 residues. CDR3 residues: CASSFWYRGTGELFF. The CDR3, as DNA: TGTGCCAGCAGTTTTTGGTATCGGGGCACCGGGGAGCTGTTTTTT.

The chain combines TRBV28 with TRBJ2-3; 11 nucleotides agree with TRBD2. V shed 8 bases and J 3 bases; nucleotides not matched to a gene: 19. CDR3 length equals 19 residues. CDR1 MDHEN and CDR2 SYDVKM come from the germline V gene. The CDR3 here is CASSSGDFSGGAGTDTQYF. The CDR3 DNA reads as TGTGCCAGCTCATCTGGCGATTTTAGCGGGGGGGCTGGGACAGATACGCAGTATTTT.

The V call is TRBV20-1, the J call TRBJ1-5, with D tentatively TRBD1 (6 bases). There are 14 residues in the CDR3. V gave up 5 bases and J gave up 7 bases, with 18 bases separating them. Looked up from germline, CDR1 is DFQATT and CDR2 is SNEGSKA (reference sequence). The CDR3 bases are TGCAGTGCTGAAAAAGGCAGGGGTCGACAGCCCCAGCATTTT. The encoded protein is CSAEKGRGRQPQHF.

In regard to this clonotype: Just one base apart from a much larger clone, this may be a read error. V gene TRBV7-2 combines with J gene TRBJ1-5; a weak D match, TRBD1 (5 bases). CDR3 length equals 15 residues. Germline-derived CDR1 and CDR2 are SGHTA and FQGNSA. Written as DNA, the CDR3 is TGTGCCAGCAGCTTAGGGGGGTTGGGGGTTCAGCCCAAGCATTTT. Encoded protein: CASSLGGLGVQPKHF.

The chain uses TRBV19 and TRBJ2-7; possible D gene TRBD2, 5 bases. Germline CDR1 and CDR2: LNHDA and SQIVND (reference sequence). V lost 6 bases and J lost 7, with 19 bases in between. The CDR3 extends over 14 amino acids. In DNA, the CDR3 is TGTGCCAGTAGATTGACTATGCTGAGGCCGGAGCAGTACTTC. Translated, it gives CASRLTMLRPEQYF.